The 13 T cell receptor beta chains below were found in one sample sequenced in a study of T-cell memory formation after mild COVID-19. A single record per CDR3 protein comes from TCRdb applying MiXCR to the 5' RACE reads. The table lists around 310,000 distinct CDR3 sequences, approximately 15% of them singletons. Sequenced: PBMCs or a T cell subset sorted from them (not recorded which). The receptors come from a young man who had mild COVID-19 (a few samples of this study predate the infection). Cell type and time point are not known.

This clonotype has just a few counts. The V and J genes are TRBV6-6 and TRBJ2-7; no firm D call. V was shortened by 6 bases and J by 11 bases, with 8 bases between the two germline ends. The CDR3 has 9 residues. The germline V gene has CDR1 MNHNY and CDR2 SVGAGI (reference sequence). The CDR3 here is CASSPWKYF. CDR3 coding DNA: TGTGCCAGCAGCCCCTGGAAGTACTTC.

The chain employs TRBV25-1 and TRBJ1-1, with D uncertain. Trimming pared 1 base from V and 0 bases from J, leaving 12 bases between. This CDR3 is 16 amino acids long. Germline CDR1 MGHDK, CDR2 SYGVNS. The CDR3 reads CASSESVGEMNTEAFF. CDR3 DNA: TGTGCCAGCAGTGAATCTGTGGGAGAAATGAACACTGAAGCTTTCTTT.

The chain joins TRBV7-9 to TRBJ1-2; 7 bases match TRBD1. The V segment lost 5 bases and the J segment 4 bases; nucleotides outside the gene matches: 13. Germline V gives CDR1 SEHNR, CDR2 FQNEAQ (reference sequence). This CDR3 comprises 16 residues. As DNA, the CDR3 is TGTGCCAGCAGCCCCACTACAGGGGAGGCGATCTATGGCTACACCTTC. Amino acid sequence: CASSPTTGEAIYGYTF.

This clonotype came up a few times. The J gene is TRBJ1-2, the V gene TRBV5-1; the match to TRBD1 covers 8 bases. This CDR3 contains 13 residues. V shed 4 bases, J shed 7 bases, and the junction held 6 bases outside the gene matches. Germline loops: CDR1 SGHRS, CDR2 YFSETQ. In DNA form, the CDR3 reads TGCGCCAGCAGCACGGACAGGGCTCGTGGCTACACCTTC. Encoded protein: CASSTDRARGYTF.

This clonotype occurred many times. The V gene is TRBV7-8, the J gene TRBJ2-1; D possibly corresponds to TRBD2 (5 bases). CDR3 length equals 15 residues. V was pared by 3 bases and J by 3 bases, with 12 bases between. The germline gives CDR1 SGHVS, CDR2 FQNEAQ. The CDR3 bases are TGTGCCAGCAGCTTCGTGAGCGGTGTCTACAATGAGCAGTTCTTC. Its translation: CASSFVSGVYNEQFF.

V gene TRBV20-1 combines with J gene TRBJ2-1; 13 nucleotides align to TRBD2. The CDR3 runs 15 residues. V dropped 7 bases and J dropped 0; count of bases not matched to a gene: 3. Germline V gives CDR1 DFQATT, CDR2 SNEGSKA (reference sequence). The CDR3 loop is CSVGLAGVSYNEQFF. DNA of the CDR3: TGCAGTGTCGGACTAGCGGGGGTCTCCTACAATGAGCAGTTCTTC.

This clonotype was detected only a few times. V is TRBV29-1 and J is TRBJ2-1; the D call may be TRBD1 or TRBD2 (5 bases each). The CDR3 runs to 14 residues. V lost 5 bases, J lost 7 bases, and 18 bases lay in between. The V gene's germline CDR1 is SQVTM and CDR2 ANQGSEA. CDR3 nucleotide sequence: TGCAGCGTTCCCCCCGCCGACAGCGGTAATGAGCAGTTCTTC. This gives the protein CSVPPADSGNEQFF.

The chain links TRBV10-3 to TRBJ1-1, with TRBD1 matching over 10 bases. The CDR3 contains 16 residues. Germline CDR1 is ENHRY and CDR2 is SYGVKD. The J segment lost 5 bases and the V segment lost 2 bases, leaving 8 bases of the junction unmatched. The CDR3 DNA reads as TGTGCCATCAGTGAGGGGGACAGGGGCCTCGGGACTGAAGCTTTCTTT. The encoded protein is CAISEGDRGLGTEAFF.

The CDR3 region is CASRTGGRAQHF. CDR3 nucleotide sequence: TGTGCCAGCAGGACAGGGGGGAGGGCCCAGCATTTT. The rearrangement links TRBV27 to TRBJ1-5; 9 bases line up with TRBD1. CDR1 MNHEY and CDR2 SMNVEV come from the germline V gene (reference sequence). Unmatched junction bases numbered 5, after V lost 6 bases and J lost 11 bases. CDR3 length: 12 amino acids.

Here the CDR3 reads CASSEAGTGGRFETQYF. The CDR3 DNA sequence: TGTGCCAGCAGTGAAGCCGGGACGGGAGGGCGCTTCGAGACCCAGTACTTC. The chain uses TRBV2 and TRBJ2-5; TRBD2 matches at 8 bases. This CDR3 is built from 17 residues. With 0 bases clipped from V and 5 bases from J, the junction kept 11 bases outside the gene matches. Germline V gene sequence: CDR1 SNHLY, CDR2 FYNNEI.

The chain joins TRBV10-3 to TRBJ2-2; 7 nucleotides align to TRBD1. Germline V lookup: CDR1 ENHRY, CDR2 SYGVKD. The CDR3 covers 14 residues. The trim removed 6 bases at V and 5 bases at J, leaving 6 bases unmatched. The chain's CDR3 is CAIRTGAGTGELFF. CDR3 coding DNA: TGTGCCATCAGAACAGGGGCAGGGACCGGGGAGCTGTTTTTT.

The table lists this clonotype with a few counts. CDR3 DNA sequence: TGTGCCAGCAGCGCTGGACTAGCGGGGGGTCGGGAGACCCAGTACTTC. Amino acid sequence: CASSAGLAGGRETQYF. The chain has TRBV9 and TRBJ2-5; 14 bases map to TRBD2. Looked up from germline, CDR1 is SGDLS and CDR2 is YYNGEE. The CDR3 contains 16 residues. V dropped 3 bases and J dropped 5; count of bases not matched to a gene: 6. Full variable domain (remainder filled in from reference TRBV9 and TRBJ2-5): DSGVTQTPKHLITATGQRVTLRCSPRSGDLSVYWYQQSLDQGLQFLIQYYNGEERAKGNILERFSAQQFPDLHSELNLSSLELGDSALYFCASSAGLAGGRETQYFGPGTRLLVL.

This clonotype was detected only a few times. The CDR3 region has the DNA TGCGCCAGCAGCCAAGCCGGGACAGGAAACAATGAAAAACTGTTTTTT. Translating gives CASSQAGTGNNEKLFF. The V and J genes are TRBV4-3 and TRBJ1-4; 8 bases map to TRBD1. CDR1 and CDR2 (germline): LGHNA, YSLEER. This CDR3 is built from 16 residues. The trim removed 1 base at V and 5 bases at J, leaving 6 bases unmatched.